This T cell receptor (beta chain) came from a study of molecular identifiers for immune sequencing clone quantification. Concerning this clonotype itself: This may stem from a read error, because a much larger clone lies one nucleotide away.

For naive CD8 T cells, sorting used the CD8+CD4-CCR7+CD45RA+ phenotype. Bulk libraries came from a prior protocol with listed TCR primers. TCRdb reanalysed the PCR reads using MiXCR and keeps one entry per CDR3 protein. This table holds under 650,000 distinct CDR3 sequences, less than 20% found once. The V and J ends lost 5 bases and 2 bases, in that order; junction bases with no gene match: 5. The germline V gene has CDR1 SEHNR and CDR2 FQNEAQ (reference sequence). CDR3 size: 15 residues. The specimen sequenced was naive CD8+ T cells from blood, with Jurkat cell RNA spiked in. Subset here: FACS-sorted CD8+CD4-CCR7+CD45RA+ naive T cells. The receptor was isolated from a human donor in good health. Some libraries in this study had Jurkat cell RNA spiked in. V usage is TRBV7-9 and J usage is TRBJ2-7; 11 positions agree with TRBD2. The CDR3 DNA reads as TGTGCCAGCAGCCTTGCGACTAGCGGGACCTACGAGCAGTACTTC. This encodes CASSLATSGTYEQYF.